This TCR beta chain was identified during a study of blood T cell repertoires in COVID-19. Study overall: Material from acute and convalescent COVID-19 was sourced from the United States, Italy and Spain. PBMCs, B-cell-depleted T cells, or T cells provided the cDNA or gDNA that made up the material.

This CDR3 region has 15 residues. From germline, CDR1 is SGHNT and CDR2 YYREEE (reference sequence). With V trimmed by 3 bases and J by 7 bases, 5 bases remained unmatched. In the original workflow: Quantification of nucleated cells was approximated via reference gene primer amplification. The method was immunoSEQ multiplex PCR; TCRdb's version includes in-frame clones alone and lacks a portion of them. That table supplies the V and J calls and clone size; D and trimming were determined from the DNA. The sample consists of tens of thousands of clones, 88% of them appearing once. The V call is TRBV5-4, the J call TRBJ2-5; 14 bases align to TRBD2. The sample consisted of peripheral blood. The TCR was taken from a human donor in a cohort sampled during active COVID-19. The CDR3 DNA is TGTGCCAGCAGCTCGGGACTAGCGGGAGAGGGGACCCAGTACTTC. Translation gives CASSSGLAGEGTQYF.